These 20 T cell receptor beta chains originate from one sample sequenced in a study of multiple sclerosis patients with progressive multifocal leukoencephalopathy. Profiled with immunoSEQ multiplex PCR; TCRdb holds only in-frame clones, not every one. Of tens of thousands of clones detected, under 90% appear once; the ten largest clones hold approximately 1.6%. Time point noted: around six months of natalizumab therapy. Source: PBMCs, taken from a patient treated with natalizumab. These receptors all come from a human donor with multiple sclerosis.

The chain is built from TRBV5-1 and TRBJ2-4, with D perhaps assigned TRBD1 or TRBD2 (6 bases each). Trimming stripped 4 bases from V and 1 base from J, with 18 bases between. CDR1 and CDR2 (germline): SGHRS, YFSETQ. The CDR3 length is 17 residues. The DNA for the CDR3 is TGCGCCAGCAGCAACGGGAGAGGGCAGGGGGCCAAAAACATTCAGTACTTC. Translated, it gives CASSNGRGQGAKNIQYF.

The chain has TRBV5-6 and TRBJ2-2, with a weak D call TRBD1 (6 bases). There are 15 residues in the CDR3. CDR1 is SGHDT and CDR2 is YYEEEE in the germline V gene. V lost 4 bases to trimming and J lost 2 bases, with 12 bases between them. The CDR3 loop reads CASSLGQPNTGELFF. The CDR3, as DNA: TGTGCCAGCAGCCTAGGACAGCCCAACACCGGGGAGCTGTTTTTT.

The rearrangement links TRBV6-5 to TRBJ1-5; 10 positions match TRBD1. Germline CDR1 is MNHEY and CDR2 is SVGAGI. The trim removed 8 bases at V and 4 bases at J, leaving 8 bases unmatched. The length of the CDR3 is 15 residues. The CDR3 bases are TGTGCCAGCCGGAGGGACAGGGGCCCTAATCAGCCCCAGCATTTT. As protein: CASRRDRGPNQPQHF.

V is TRBV28 and J is TRBJ2-1; 16 bases align to TRBD2. CDR1 is MDHEN and CDR2 is SYDVKM in the germline V gene. V shed 7 bases, J shed 6 bases, and the junction held 6 bases outside the gene matches. This CDR3 contains 16 residues. CDR3 in amino acids: CASIQGLAGGLNEQFF. The DNA of the CDR3 is TGTGCCAGCATTCAGGGACTAGCGGGAGGGCTCAATGAGCAGTTCTTC.

V gene TRBV7-6 combines with J gene TRBJ2-3; 10 bases are a match to TRBD2. Germline lookup yields CDR1 SGHVS and CDR2 FNYEAQ. CDR3 length equals 15 residues. Trimming removed 5 bases from V and 4 bases from J; junction bases left unmatched: 6. The CDR3 spells CASSGSGRAPDTQYF. CDR3 nucleotide sequence: TGTGCCAGCAGCGGAAGCGGGAGGGCTCCAGATACGCAGTATTTT.

This chain uses TRBV15 with TRBJ2-7; D ambiguous. The CDR3 is 17 amino acids. The germline V and J ends were trimmed by 0 bases and 0 bases, with 15 bases remaining between them. Germline CDR1 reads LNHNV; CDR2 reads YYDKDF (reference sequence). CDR3 DNA: TGTGCCACCAGCAGAGATCCGTTCGGCATCAGCTCCTACGAGCAGTACTTC. Amino acid sequence: CATSRDPFGISSYEQYF. Drawing the rest from reference TRBV15 and TRBJ2-7, the complete variable domain is DAMVIQNPRYQVTQFGKPVTLSCSQTLNHNVMYWYQQKSSQAPKLLFHYYDKDFNNEADTPDNFQSRRPNTSFCFLDIRSPGLGDTAMYLCATSRDPFGISSYEQYFGPGTRLTVT.

This rearrangement joins TRBV5-1 to TRBJ2-5, with 14 bases aligning to TRBD2. J gave up 5 bases and V 0 bases, and 0 bases lay outside the gene matches. The CDR3 sequence is 15 residues long. From germline, CDR1 is SGHRS and CDR2 YFSETQ. The CDR3 DNA follows: TGCGCCAGCAGCTTGGGACTAGCGGGAGGGGAGACCCAGTACTTC. It translates to CASSLGLAGGETQYF.

This chain links TRBV9 with TRBJ2-6; 11 bases fit TRBD1. V dropped 2 bases and J dropped 1; count of bases not matched to a gene: 5. CDR3 length: 18 residues. The V gene's germline CDR1 is SGDLS and CDR2 YYNGEE. This CDR3 reads CASSVLGTGGSGANVLTF. The DNA for the CDR3 is TGTGCCAGCAGCGTCCTAGGGACAGGGGGTTCTGGGGCCAACGTCCTGACTTTC.

V is TRBV9 and J is TRBJ2-3; 16 bases line up with TRBD2. The CDR3 extends over 15 amino acids. CDR1 and CDR2 (germline): SGDLS, YYNGEE. V gave up 5 bases and J gave up 10 bases; unmatched junction bases: 7. The CDR3 sequence is CASSGGTSGRVAQYF. As DNA, the CDR3 is TGTGCCAGCAGTGGAGGGACTAGCGGGAGGGTTGCGCAGTATTTT.

This chain joins TRBV15 and TRBJ1-5; tentative D call: TRBD1 (5 bases). Germline V CDR1 and CDR2: LNHNV, YYDKDF (reference sequence). With 0 bases removed from V and 4 bases from J, the gap between germline ends came to 13 bases. CDR3 size: 16 residues. The CDR3 coding sequence is TGTGCCACCAGCAGAGACCGCCCCAGGGAGAATCAGCCCCAGCATTTT. Translating gives CATSRDRPRENQPQHF.

The rearrangement joins TRBV4-2 to TRBJ2-7; D ambiguous. V was cut by 4 bases and J by 3 bases, with 7 bases left in between. The V gene's germline CDR1 is LGHNA and CDR2 YNFKEQ. The CDR3 covers 12 residues. The DNA of the CDR3 is TGTGCCAGCAGCCCCCGTGACTACGAGCAGTACTTC. It yields the protein CASSPRDYEQYF.

V is TRBV10-3 and J is TRBJ1-2; 9 nucleotides align to TRBD1. The length of the CDR3 is 15 residues. The germline V gene encodes CDR1 ENHRY and CDR2 SYGVKD. The ends lost 2 bases at V and 10 bases at J; junction bases unmatched: 11. CDR3: CAISEGVRTGDDYTF. In DNA, the CDR3 is TGTGCCATCAGTGAGGGTGTGAGGACAGGGGACGACTACACCTTC.

V and J are TRBV9 and TRBJ2-7, with D maybe TRBD2 (5 bases). Germline V gene sequence: CDR1 SGDLS, CDR2 YYNGEE. The CDR3 loop spans 15 amino acids. V lost 7 bases and J lost 1, with 18 bases in between. This CDR3 is CASSREGLPSYEQYF. The CDR3 DNA reads TGTGCCAGCTCCAGAGAGGGTCTACCGTCCTACGAGCAGTACTTC.

The chain has TRBV27 and TRBJ2-7, with 7 bases matching TRBD1. Germline V CDR1 and CDR2: MNHEY, SMNVEV (reference sequence). This CDR3 contains 14 residues. V shed 6 bases, J shed 1 base, and the junction held 6 bases outside the gene matches. The CDR3 sequence is CASRPRRGSYEQYF. CDR3 sequence (DNA): TGTGCCAGCAGACCTCGCAGGGGGTCCTACGAGCAGTACTTC.

The chain is built from TRBV2 and TRBJ1-2, with 7 bases matching TRBD1. V trimming: 7 bases; J trimming: 4 bases; junction bases outside the gene matches: 12. This CDR3 has 15 amino acids. Germline CDR1 is SNHLY and CDR2 is FYNNEI. Here the CDR3 reads CASNREGQLSYGYTF. DNA for the CDR3: TGTGCCAGCAACCGAGAGGGACAGCTTTCCTATGGCTACACCTTC.

V gene TRBV5-1 combines with J gene TRBJ2-3, with 13 bases aligning to TRBD2. Germline V gene lookup returns CDR1 SGHRS and CDR2 YFSETQ. The CDR3 is 16 residues long. V shed 3 bases and J 4 bases; nucleotides not matched to a gene: 5. The CDR3: CASSYGLAGASDTQYF. The CDR3 DNA reads as TGCGCCAGCAGCTATGGACTAGCGGGAGCATCAGATACGCAGTATTTT.

The rearrangement joins TRBV6-6 to TRBJ1-4, with D perhaps TRBD1 (6 bases). Trimming removed 6 bases at V and 5 bases at J, with 13 bases between. Germline CDR1 reads MNHNY; CDR2 reads SVGAGI (reference sequence). The CDR3 spans 14 residues. CDR3 amino acids: CASSRGQSNEKLFF. CDR3 nucleotide sequence: TGTGCCAGCAGCCGCGGACAGTCAAATGAAAAACTGTTTTTT.

The chain uses TRBV19 and TRBJ2-7; 11 nucleotides line up with TRBD2. The CDR3 is 14 amino acids. Germline trimming cut 7 bases from V and 2 bases from J; bases unmatched to any gene: 4. Germline V gives CDR1 LNHDA, CDR2 SQIVND (reference sequence). The CDR3 region has the DNA TGTGCCAGTACCCAGACTAGCGGGGCCTACGAGCAGTACTTC. Translated: CASTQTSGAYEQYF. The full variable domain, completed using reference TRBV19 and TRBJ2-7, is DGGITQSPKYLFRKEGQNVTLSCEQNLNHDAMYWYRQDPGQGLRLIYYSQIVNDFQKGDIAEGYSVSREKKESFPLTVTSAQKNPTAFYLCASTQTSGAYEQYFGPGTRLTVT.

The rearrangement joins TRBV29-1 to TRBJ1-3; D gene uncertain. The CDR3 is 14 amino acids. V lost 2 bases and J 0 bases, leaving 8 bases between the germline ends. Germline V gives CDR1 SQVTM, CDR2 ANQGSEA. CDR3 sequence: CSVESRSSGNTIYF. The CDR3 coding sequence is TGCAGCGTTGAATCGCGAAGCTCTGGAAACACCATATATTTT.

As concerns this clone: Other DNA sequences of this sample code for an identical CDR3. This rearrangement joins TRBV5-6 to TRBJ2-2; D not resolved. Trimming took off 4 bases at V and 5 bases at J, with 12 bases between the two ends. The CDR3 runs 14 residues. Germline lookup yields CDR1 SGHDT and CDR2 YYEEEE. This chain's CDR3 is CASSPTGLTGELFF. The CDR3 bases are TGTGCCAGCAGCCCCACTGGGTTAACCGGGGAGCTGTTTTTT.